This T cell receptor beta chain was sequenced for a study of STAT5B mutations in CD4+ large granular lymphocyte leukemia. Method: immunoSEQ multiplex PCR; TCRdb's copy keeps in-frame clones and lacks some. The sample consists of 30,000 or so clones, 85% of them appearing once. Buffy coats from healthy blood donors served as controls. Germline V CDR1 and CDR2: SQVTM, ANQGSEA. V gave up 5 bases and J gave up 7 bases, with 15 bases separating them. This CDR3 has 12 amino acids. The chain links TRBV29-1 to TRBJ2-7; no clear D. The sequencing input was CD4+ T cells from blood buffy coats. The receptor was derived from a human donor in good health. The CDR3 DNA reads TGCAGCGTTAGTAGGGAATCGGAGGAGCAGTACTTC. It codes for CSVSRESEEQYF.